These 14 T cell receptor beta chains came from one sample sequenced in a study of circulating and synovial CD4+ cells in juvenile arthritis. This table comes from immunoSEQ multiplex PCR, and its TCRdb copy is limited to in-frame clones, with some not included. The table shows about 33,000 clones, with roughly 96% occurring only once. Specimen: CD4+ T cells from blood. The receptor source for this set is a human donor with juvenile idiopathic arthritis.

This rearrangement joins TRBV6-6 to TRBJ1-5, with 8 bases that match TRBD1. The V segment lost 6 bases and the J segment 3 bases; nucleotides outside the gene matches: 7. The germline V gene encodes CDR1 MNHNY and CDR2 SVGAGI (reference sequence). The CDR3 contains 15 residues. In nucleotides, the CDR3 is TGTGCCAGCAGACCTGGACAGGGTTACAATCAGCCCCAGCATTTT. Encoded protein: CASRPGQGYNQPQHF.

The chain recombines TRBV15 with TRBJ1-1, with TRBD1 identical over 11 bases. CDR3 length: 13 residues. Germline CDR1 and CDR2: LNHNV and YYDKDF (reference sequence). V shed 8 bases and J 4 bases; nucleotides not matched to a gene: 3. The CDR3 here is CATGQGAVTEAFF. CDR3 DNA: TGTGCCACCGGACAGGGGGCAGTCACTGAAGCTTTCTTT.

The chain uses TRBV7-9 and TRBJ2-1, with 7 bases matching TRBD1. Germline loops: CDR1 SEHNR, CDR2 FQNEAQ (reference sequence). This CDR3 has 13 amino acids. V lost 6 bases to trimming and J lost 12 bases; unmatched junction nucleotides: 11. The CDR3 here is CASSLNSRDRQFF. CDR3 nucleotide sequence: TGTGCCAGCAGTTTAAATTCCCGGGACAGGCAGTTCTTC. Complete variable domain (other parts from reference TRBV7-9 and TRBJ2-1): DTGVSQNPRHKITKRGQNVTFRCDPISEHNRLYWYRQTLGQGPEFLTYFQNEAQLEKSRLLSDRFSAERPKGSFSTLEIQRTEQGDSAMYLCASSLNSRDRQFFGPGTRLTVL.

CDR3: CASSPRTGMGGNTIYF. The CDR3 DNA sequence: TGTGCCAGCAGCCCAAGAACAGGGATGGGAGGAAACACCATATATTTT. V is TRBV9 and J is TRBJ1-3; D perhaps matches TRBD1 (6 bases). Trimming pared 4 bases from V and 4 bases from J, leaving 18 bases between. The CDR3 totals 16 residues. CDR1 SGDLS and CDR2 YYNGEE come from the germline V gene.

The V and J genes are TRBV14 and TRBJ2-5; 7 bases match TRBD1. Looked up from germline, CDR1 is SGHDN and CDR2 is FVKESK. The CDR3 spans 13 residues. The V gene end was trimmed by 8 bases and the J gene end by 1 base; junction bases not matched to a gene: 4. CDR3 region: CASARGIQETQYF. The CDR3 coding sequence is TGTGCCAGCGCCAGGGGGATCCAAGAGACCCAGTACTTC. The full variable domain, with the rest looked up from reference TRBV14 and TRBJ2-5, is EAGVTQFPSHSVIEKGQTVTLRCDPISGHDNLYWYRRVMGKEIKFLLHFVKESKQDESGMPNNRFLAERTGGTYSTLKVQPAELEDSGVYFCASARGIQETQYFGPGTRLLVL.

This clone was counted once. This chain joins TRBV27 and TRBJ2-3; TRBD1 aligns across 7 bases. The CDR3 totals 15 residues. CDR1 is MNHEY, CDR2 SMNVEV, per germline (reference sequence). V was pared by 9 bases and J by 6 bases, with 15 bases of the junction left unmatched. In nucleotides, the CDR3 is TGTGCCAGGGCGACAGGGACCCCCCCCAAGGATACGCAGTATTTT. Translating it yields CARATGTPPKDTQYF.

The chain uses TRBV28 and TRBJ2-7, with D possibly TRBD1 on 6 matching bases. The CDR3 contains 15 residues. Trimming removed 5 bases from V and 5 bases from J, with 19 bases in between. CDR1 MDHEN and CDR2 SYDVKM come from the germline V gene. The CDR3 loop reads CASSPGTIISDEQYF. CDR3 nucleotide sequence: TGTGCCAGCAGTCCCGGGACAATCATTTCCGACGAGCAGTACTTC.

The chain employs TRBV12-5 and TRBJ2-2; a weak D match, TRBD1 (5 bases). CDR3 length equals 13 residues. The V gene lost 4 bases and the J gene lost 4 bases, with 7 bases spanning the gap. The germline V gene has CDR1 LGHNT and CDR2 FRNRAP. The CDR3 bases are TGTGCTAGTGGTTCGACAGCCACCGGGGAGCTGTTTTTT. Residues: CASGSTATGELFF.

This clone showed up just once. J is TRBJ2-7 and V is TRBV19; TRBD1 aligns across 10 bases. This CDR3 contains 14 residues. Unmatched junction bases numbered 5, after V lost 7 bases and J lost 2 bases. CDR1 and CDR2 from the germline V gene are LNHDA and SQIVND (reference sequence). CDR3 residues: CASKRGTGAYEQYF. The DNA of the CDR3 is TGTGCCAGTAAACGCGGGACAGGGGCCTACGAGCAGTACTTC.

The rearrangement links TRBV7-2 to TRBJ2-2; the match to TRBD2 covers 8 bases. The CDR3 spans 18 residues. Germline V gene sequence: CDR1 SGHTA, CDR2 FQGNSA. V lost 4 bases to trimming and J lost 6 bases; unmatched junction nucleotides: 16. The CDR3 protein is CASSSPQLAAMRSGELFF. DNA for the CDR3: TGTGCCAGCAGCTCCCCACAACTAGCGGCTATGAGGTCCGGGGAGCTGTTTTTT.

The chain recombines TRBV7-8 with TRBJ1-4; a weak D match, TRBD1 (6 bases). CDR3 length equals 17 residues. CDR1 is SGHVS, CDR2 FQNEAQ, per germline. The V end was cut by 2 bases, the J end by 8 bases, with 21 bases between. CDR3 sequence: CASSLWGTGSPGEKLFF. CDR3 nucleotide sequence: TGTGCCAGCAGCTTATGGGGTACAGGGTCCCCGGGGGAAAAACTGTTTTTT.

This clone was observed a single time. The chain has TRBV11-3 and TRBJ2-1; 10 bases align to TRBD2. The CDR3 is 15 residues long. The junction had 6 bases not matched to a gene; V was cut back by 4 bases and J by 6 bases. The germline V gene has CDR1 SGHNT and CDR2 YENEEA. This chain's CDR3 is CASSSSSGSFNEQFF. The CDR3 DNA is TGTGCCAGCAGCTCATCTAGCGGGAGCTTCAATGAGCAGTTCTTC.

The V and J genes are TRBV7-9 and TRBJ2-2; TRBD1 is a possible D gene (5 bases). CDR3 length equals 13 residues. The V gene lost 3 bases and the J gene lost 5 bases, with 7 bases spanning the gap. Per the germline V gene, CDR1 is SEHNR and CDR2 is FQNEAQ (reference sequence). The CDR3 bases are TGTGCCAGCAGCTTGCCAGGGACCGGGGAGCTGTTTTTT. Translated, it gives CASSLPGTGELFF.

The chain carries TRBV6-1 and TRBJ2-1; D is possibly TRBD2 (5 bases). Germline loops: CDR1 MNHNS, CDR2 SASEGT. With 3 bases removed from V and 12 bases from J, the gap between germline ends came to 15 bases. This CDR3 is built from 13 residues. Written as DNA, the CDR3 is TGTGCCAGCAGTGATCCCGCGAGGGCATGGCAGTTCTTC. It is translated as CASSDPARAWQFF.